These T cell receptor beta chains were read from a single sample in a study of siplizumab effects on memory and regulatory T cells. Clones were sequenced by immunoSEQ multiplex PCR, and TCRdb holds only the in-frame ones, with some missing. This table holds roughly 50,000 clones, 93% found once. The sequencing sample was made of CD8+ T cells sorted from blood. The receptors here all came from a human donor in good health. CDR3s include the opening cysteine and the closing phenylalanine or tryptophan. A D gene is named only where the DNA matches it firmly.

TRBJ1-2,TRBD1,TRBV4-2,CASSLIVRDRPNYGYTF,TGTGCCAGCAGCCTAATTGTCAGGGACAGGCCAAACTATGGCTACACCTTC
TRBJ2-7,NA,TRBV11-1,CASSLLASSYEQYF,TGTGCCAGCAGCCTACTGGCTAGCTCCTACGAGCAGTACTTC
TRBJ2-3,NA,TRBV27,CASSAYRDTQYF,TGTGCCAGCAGTGCATACAGGGATACGCAGTATTTT
TRBJ2-7,TRBD2,TRBV6-1,CASSESGGTYEQYF,TGTGCCAGCAGTGAATCGGGGGGAACCTACGAGCAGTACTTC
TRBJ2-7,NA,TRBV11-1,CARGVTEQYF,TGTGCCAGAGGCGTGACCGAGCAGTACTTC
TRBJ2-1,TRBD1,TRBV27,CASSLYMPGTEDEQFF,TGTGCCAGCAGTTTGTACATGCCCGGGACAGAGGATGAGCAGTTCTTC
TRBJ1-4,NA,TRBV5-4,CASSFSPEGANEKLFF,TGTGCCAGCAGCTTCTCCCCAGAGGGGGCTAATGAAAAACTGTTTTTT
TRBJ2-7,NA,TRBV13,CASSLAGVYEQYF,TGTGCCAGCAGCTTAGCAGGGGTCTACGAGCAGTACTTC
TRBJ2-5,NA,TRBV7-9,CAIPLGSHGDNQETQYF,TGTGCCATCCCATTAGGGTCCCACGGGGATAACCAAGAGACCCAGTACTTC
TRBJ1-2,NA,TRBV5-1,CASSLGRWGYTF,TGCGCCAGCAGCTTGGGCCGCTGGGGCTACACCTTC
TRBJ2-1,TRBD2,TRBV27,CASSFPLGGVGEQFF,TGTGCCAGCAGTTTCCCCCTGGGAGGGGTAGGTGAGCAGTTCTTC
TRBJ2-1,NA,TRBV6-1,CATRVNPHNEQFF,TGTGCCACCCGCGTAAATCCCCACAATGAGCAGTTCTTC
TRBJ2-7,NA,TRBV9,CASSSGYEQYF,TGTGCCAGCAGCTCGGGCTACGAGCAGTACTTC
TRBJ2-7,NA,TRBV4-1,CASSQILDSAHSSYEQYF,TGCGCCAGCAGCCAAATTTTGGACAGTGCTCATAGCTCCTACGAGCAGTACTTC
TRBJ2-1,TRBD2,TRBV7-3,CASSPPGLADNEQFF,TGTGCCAGCAGCCCCCCGGGACTAGCAGATAATGAGCAGTTCTTC
TRBJ2-5,NA,TRBV11-2,CASSLSSETQYF,TGTGCCAGCAGCTTATCCTCCGAGACCCAGTACTTC
TRBJ2-3,TRBD2,TRBV6-6,CASSYTAGVMNTQYF,TGTGCCAGCAGTTACACAGCGGGAGTTATGAATACGCAGTATTTT
TRBJ1-1,NA,TRBV7-9,CASSLERGATEAFF,TGTGCCAGCAGCTTAGAGAGGGGAGCCACTGAAGCTTTCTTT
TRBJ1-2,TRBD1,TRBV7-9,CASSSLGGTGFGYTF,TGTGCCAGCAGCTCCCTGGGGGGGACAGGGTTTGGCTACACCTTC
TRBJ2-7,TRBD2,TRBV28,CASSLLADDYEQYF,TGTGCCAGCAGTTTACTAGCGGATGACTACGAGCAGTACTTC
TRBJ2-7,NA,TRBV2,CASLGVEQYF,TGTGCCAGCCTGGGGGTCGAGCAGTACTTC
TRBJ2-2,NA,TRBV10-3,CAISGPNSPAGELFF,TGTGCCATCAGTGGCCCTAACAGTCCTGCCGGGGAGCTGTTTTTT
TRBJ1-4,NA,TRBV5-6,CASSLVAEAYNEKLFF,TGTGCCAGCAGCTTGGTTGCAGAGGCGTATAATGAAAAACTGTTTTTT
TRBJ1-1,NA,TRBV4-2,CASSQEEDTEAFF,TGTGCCAGCAGCCAAGAGGAGGACACTGAAGCTTTCTTT
TRBJ2-7,NA,TRBV30,CAWKPSTLRSEQYF,TGTGCCTGGAAACCGTCAACCCTTCGCTCCGAGCAGTACTTC
TRBJ1-2,TRBD1,TRBV5-4,CASKMTGTGKPYGYTF,TGTGCCAGCAAGATGACCGGGACAGGGAAACCCTATGGCTACACCTTC
TRBJ2-3,NA,TRBV18,CASSPPVVYTDTQYF,TGTGCCAGCTCACCACCGGTAGTTTACACAGATACGCAGTATTTT
TRBJ2-2,TRBD2,TRBV7-6,CASRELAGEAGELFF,TGTGCCAGCAGGGAACTAGCGGGAGAGGCCGGGGAGCTGTTTTTT
TRBJ2-5,TRBD2,TRBV5-1,CASGIAGEEETQYF,TGCGCCAGCGGAATAGCGGGAGAGGAGGAGACCCAGTACTTC
TRBJ1-3,NA,TRBV27,CASSAKSGNTIYF,TGTGCCAGCAGTGCCAAATCTGGAAACACCATATATTTT